This T cell receptor beta chain came from a study of blood T cell repertoires in COVID-19. Across the study: T cells, B-cell-depleted T cells, or PBMCs provided the cDNA or gDNA that served as material.

Germline loops: CDR1 MGHRA, CDR2 YSYEKL. The CDR3 consists of 14 residues. Trimming took off 1 base at V and 2 bases at J, with 8 bases between the two ends. Ages ranged from roughly 18 to 100 years, with residence in about 24 US areas. Only in-frame clones appear in the TCRdb table, and some are missing; sequencing was by immunoSEQ multiplex PCR. The repertoire holds fewer than 200,000 clones, with approximately 82% as singletons. Sequenced sample: PBMCs or T cells enriched from blood (not recorded which). The V call is TRBV4-1, the J call TRBJ1-2; unclear D gene. This sequence was found in a woman in her forties or fifties who had recovered from COVID-19. The CDR3 nucleotides are TGCGCCAGCAGCCAAGGCGGAACCAACTATGGCTACACCTTC. Protein: CASSQGGTNYGYTF.